These T cell receptor beta chains were read from a single sample in a study of beta chain features in type 1 diabetes. The assay was immunoSEQ multiplex PCR, and TCRdb's table has in-frame clones only and misses some. The profile shows 300,000 to 350,000 clones, 7% to 10% of them singletons. What was sequenced was central memory CD4+ T cells from blood. The source is a man aged 25-45 years with type 1 diabetes. CDR3s include the opening cysteine and the closing phenylalanine or tryptophan. The D gene is left open where the match is weak. Clone size appears in some rows only: once, few, many, or a class for an expanded clone.

J gene: TRBJ2-7; V gene: TRBV23-1; clone size: once; D gene: -; CDR3 protein: CASGIRDKAYEQYF; CDR3 DNA: TGCGCCAGCGGTATAAGGGACAAAGCCTACGAGCAGTACTTC
J gene: TRBJ1-6; V gene: TRBV2; clone size: -; D gene: -; CDR3 protein: CASSESGARNSPLHF; CDR3 DNA: TGTGCCAGCAGTGAATCTGGTGCGCGCAATTCACCCCTCCACTTT
J gene: TRBJ1-1; V gene: TRBV1; clone size: few; D gene: -; CDR3 protein: CTSSHDRAGRVNTEAFF; CDR3 DNA: TGCACCAGCAGCCACGACAGGGCCGGGAGGGTGAACACTGAAGCTTTCTTT
J gene: TRBJ1-1; V gene: TRBV4-1; clone size: few; D gene: -; CDR3 protein: CASSQGPGENTEAFF; CDR3 DNA: TGCGCCAGCAGCCAAGGCCCAGGGGAGAACACTGAAGCTTTCTTT
J gene: TRBJ2-5; V gene: TRBV7-8; clone size: few; D gene: -; CDR3 protein: CASSSRPEETQYF; CDR3 DNA: TGTGCCAGCAGTTCTAGACCGGAAGAGACCCAGTACTTC
J gene: TRBJ2-1; V gene: TRBV18; clone size: few; D gene: TRBD2; CDR3 protein: CASSPKASGGANEQFF; CDR3 DNA: TGTGCCAGCTCACCAAAGGCTAGCGGGGGGGCCAATGAGCAGTTCTTC
J gene: TRBJ2-2; V gene: TRBV6-1; clone size: -; D gene: -; CDR3 protein: CASSLGPGELFF; CDR3 DNA: TGTGCCAGCAGCCTCGGCCCTGGGGAGCTGTTTTTT
J gene: TRBJ2-1; V gene: TRBV4-3; clone size: few; D gene: TRBD2; CDR3 protein: CASSQAPREGEQFF; CDR3 DNA: TGCGCCAGCAGCCAAGCCCCAAGGGAGGGTGAGCAGTTCTTC
J gene: TRBJ2-7; V gene: TRBV16; clone size: many; D gene: TRBD1; CDR3 protein: CASSQYRGLDEQYF; CDR3 DNA: TGTGCCAGCAGCCAATACAGGGGGCTGGACGAGCAGTACTTC
J gene: TRBJ2-7; V gene: TRBV9; clone size: -; D gene: -; CDR3 protein: CASSLVWDTYEQYF; CDR3 DNA: TGTGCCAGCAGCTTGGTTTGGGACACCTACGAGCAGTACTTC
J gene: TRBJ2-7; V gene: TRBV11-2; clone size: -; D gene: TRBD1; CDR3 protein: CASSSTGAEQYF; CDR3 DNA: TGTGCCAGCAGCTCCACAGGGGCCGAGCAGTACTTC
J gene: TRBJ2-3; V gene: TRBV9; clone size: -; D gene: -; CDR3 protein: CASSVGGGRTDTQYF; CDR3 DNA: TGTGCCAGCAGCGTGGGCGGGGGCCGCACAGATACGCAGTATTTT
J gene: TRBJ1-4; V gene: TRBV5-1; clone size: many; D gene: -; CDR3 protein: CASSSEPRREKLFF; CDR3 DNA: TGCGCCAGCAGTTCGGAACCCCGGAGGGAAAAACTGTTTTTT
J gene: TRBJ1-2; V gene: TRBV11-2; clone size: few; D gene: -; CDR3 protein: CASSLDQVGFYGYTF; CDR3 DNA: TGTGCCAGCAGCTTAGATCAGGTGGGCTTCTATGGCTACACCTTC
J gene: TRBJ1-2; V gene: TRBV7-2; clone size: -; D gene: -; CDR3 protein: CASSRTSSSGYTF; CDR3 DNA: TGTGCCAGCAGCCGGACATCCTCTTCGGGCTACACCTTC
J gene: TRBJ2-7; V gene: TRBV10-2; clone size: -; D gene: -; CDR3 protein: CASSNVGVSYEQYF; CDR3 DNA: TGCGCCAGCAGTAATGTCGGGGTCTCCTACGAGCAGTACTTC
J gene: TRBJ2-3; V gene: TRBV4-1; clone size: -; D gene: TRBD1; CDR3 protein: CASSQAVGTGGTDTQYF; CDR3 DNA: TGCGCCAGCAGCCAAGCAGTCGGGACAGGGGGCACAGATACGCAGTATTTT
J gene: TRBJ1-2; V gene: TRBV7-2; clone size: many; D gene: TRBD1; CDR3 protein: CASSFAKQGSYTF; CDR3 DNA: TGTGCCAGCAGCTTCGCGAAACAGGGGTCCTACACCTTC
J gene: TRBJ2-3; V gene: TRBV5-1; clone size: few; D gene: TRBD2; CDR3 protein: CASSPGGRTDTQYF; CDR3 DNA: TGCGCCAGCAGCCCGGGGGGGCGGACAGATACGCAGTATTTT
J gene: TRBJ1-1; V gene: TRBV5-6; clone size: few; D gene: -; CDR3 protein: CASSETVNTEAFF; CDR3 DNA: TGTGCCAGCAGCGAGACGGTAAACACTGAAGCTTTCTTT
J gene: TRBJ1-4; V gene: TRBV6-6; clone size: -; D gene: -; CDR3 protein: CASKGGEKLFF; CDR3 DNA: TGTGCCAGCAAGGGTGGCGAAAAACTGTTTTTT
J gene: TRBJ2-6; V gene: TRBV28; clone size: few; D gene: TRBD1; CDR3 protein: CASSLRGPGANVLTF; CDR3 DNA: TGTGCCAGCAGTTTAAGGGGGCCTGGGGCCAACGTCCTGACTTTC
J gene: TRBJ1-2; V gene: TRBV30; clone size: few; D gene: TRBD1; CDR3 protein: CAWSVAGGRGYTF; CDR3 DNA: TGTGCCTGGAGTGTTGCAGGGGGTAGGGGCTACACCTTC
J gene: TRBJ2-5; V gene: TRBV19; clone size: -; D gene: TRBD2; CDR3 protein: CASSRLAGGETQYF; CDR3 DNA: TGTGCCAGTAGTCGACTAGCGGGAGGGGAGACCCAGTACTTC
J gene: TRBJ1-2; V gene: TRBV23-1; clone size: few; D gene: -; CDR3 protein: CASRGGGGKGYTF; CDR3 DNA: TGCGCCAGCCGGGGCGGGGGCGGTAAAGGCTACACCTTC
J gene: TRBJ1-1; V gene: TRBV10-2; clone size: -; D gene: TRBD1; CDR3 protein: CASSDGQANTEAFF; CDR3 DNA: TGCGCCAGCAGTGACGGACAGGCGAACACTGAAGCTTTCTTT
J gene: TRBJ2-1; V gene: TRBV18; clone size: -; D gene: -; CDR3 protein: CASAPMRDLSNEQFF; CDR3 DNA: TGTGCCAGCGCACCTATGCGGGATCTCAGCAATGAGCAGTTCTTC
J gene: TRBJ1-2; V gene: TRBV4-3; clone size: -; D gene: -; CDR3 protein: CASSQDSRAGNYGYTF; CDR3 DNA: TGCGCCAGCAGCCAAGATTCCCGAGCAGGAAACTATGGCTACACCTTC
J gene: TRBJ2-7; V gene: TRBV28; clone size: few; D gene: TRBD1; CDR3 protein: CASSPGQGYEQYF; CDR3 DNA: TGTGCCAGCAGTCCGGGACAGGGATACGAGCAGTACTTC
J gene: TRBJ1-3; V gene: TRBV2; clone size: few; D gene: -; CDR3 protein: CASSDDGNTIYF; CDR3 DNA: TGTGCCAGCAGTGATGATGGAAACACCATATATTTT
J gene: TRBJ2-3; V gene: TRBV2; clone size: -; D gene: -; CDR3 protein: CASSEWREFTDTQYF; CDR3 DNA: TGTGCCAGCAGTGAATGGAGGGAGTTCACAGATACGCAGTATTTT
J gene: TRBJ2-3; V gene: TRBV15; clone size: few; D gene: -; CDR3 protein: CATSGETGSTDTQYF; CDR3 DNA: TGTGCCACCAGCGGTGAAACTGGAAGCACAGATACGCAGTATTTT
J gene: TRBJ1-6; V gene: TRBV5-6; clone size: few; D gene: -; CDR3 protein: CASSLWVTRQERSPLHF; CDR3 DNA: TGTGCCAGCAGCTTATGGGTGACCCGACAGGAGAGGTCACCCCTCCACTTT
J gene: TRBJ1-4; V gene: TRBV6-5; clone size: -; D gene: -; CDR3 protein: CASSGYNEKLFF; CDR3 DNA: TGTGCCAGCTCGGGGTACAATGAAAAACTGTTTTTT
J gene: TRBJ2-5; V gene: TRBV10-1; clone size: few; D gene: TRBD2; CDR3 protein: CASSEQGAGTQYF; CDR3 DNA: TGCGCCAGCAGTGAGCAGGGAGCGGGAACCCAGTACTTC
J gene: TRBJ1-4; V gene: TRBV7-2; clone size: -; D gene: TRBD1; CDR3 protein: CASSLGIVGGSEKLFF; CDR3 DNA: TGTGCCAGCAGCTTAGGAATAGTAGGGGGCAGTGAAAAGCTGTTTTTT
J gene: TRBJ2-3; V gene: TRBV6-6; clone size: -; D gene: -; CDR3 protein: CATLGVSTDTQYF; CDR3 DNA: TGTGCCACCCTTGGCGTTAGCACAGATACGCAGTATTTT
J gene: TRBJ1-5; V gene: TRBV7-8; clone size: -; D gene: TRBD1; CDR3 protein: CASSVQGGSYQPQHF; CDR3 DNA: TGTGCCAGCAGCGTCCAGGGGGGGAGCTATCAGCCCCAGCATTTT
J gene: TRBJ2-7; V gene: TRBV10-3; clone size: -; D gene: TRBD1; CDR3 protein: CASSTGTGGYEQYF; CDR3 DNA: TGTGCCAGCAGTACCGGGACAGGAGGATACGAGCAGTACTTC
J gene: TRBJ1-2; V gene: TRBV6-6; clone size: few; D gene: -; CDR3 protein: CASMLRDGTYFYTF; CDR3 DNA: TGTGCCAGCATGCTTCGGGACGGGACATATTTCTACACCTTC
J gene: TRBJ2-7; V gene: TRBV10-3; clone size: many; D gene: -; CDR3 protein: CAISENSYEQYF; CDR3 DNA: TGTGCCATCAGTGAAAACAGCTACGAGCAGTACTTC
J gene: TRBJ1-1; V gene: TRBV18; clone size: few; D gene: -; CDR3 protein: CASSRTVNTEAFF; CDR3 DNA: TGTGCCAGCTCAAGGACGGTGAACACTGAAGCTTTCTTT
J gene: TRBJ2-3; V gene: TRBV29-1; clone size: -; D gene: -; CDR3 protein: CSVGADTQYF; CDR3 DNA: TGCAGCGTCGGGGCAGATACGCAGTATTTT
J gene: TRBJ2-1; V gene: TRBV29-1; clone size: -; D gene: -; CDR3 protein: CSAGRGLTSSYNEQFF; CDR3 DNA: TGCAGCGCCGGGCGGGGCCTAACTAGCTCCTACAATGAGCAGTTCTTC
J gene: TRBJ2-5; V gene: TRBV29-1; clone size: few; D gene: TRBD2; CDR3 protein: CSVDVASGAQETQYF; CDR3 DNA: TGCAGCGTTGATGTGGCTAGCGGGGCCCAAGAGACCCAGTACTTC
J gene: TRBJ2-7; V gene: TRBV5-1; clone size: -; D gene: TRBD2; CDR3 protein: CASSSAGRTGDEQYF; CDR3 DNA: TGCGCCAGCAGCTCGGCCGGGAGGACGGGGGACGAGCAGTACTTC
J gene: TRBJ2-1; V gene: TRBV28; clone size: few; D gene: -; CDR3 protein: CASSSSGSYNEQFF; CDR3 DNA: TGTGCCAGCAGTTCGTCTGGCTCCTACAATGAGCAGTTCTTC
J gene: TRBJ2-1; V gene: TRBV15; clone size: -; D gene: TRBD1; CDR3 protein: CATSSAETGIRNEQFF; CDR3 DNA: TGTGCCACCAGCAGCGCCGAGACAGGGATTAGAAATGAGCAGTTCTTC
J gene: TRBJ1-2; V gene: TRBV7-2; clone size: -; D gene: TRBD1; CDR3 protein: CASSILLGQGAGYTF; CDR3 DNA: TGTGCCAGCAGCATCTTACTCGGACAGGGAGCTGGCTACACCTTC
J gene: TRBJ1-1; V gene: TRBV10-3; clone size: -; D gene: -; CDR3 protein: CAIRGANMNTEAFF; CDR3 DNA: TGTGCCATCAGGGGCGCAAACATGAACACTGAAGCTTTCTTT
J gene: TRBJ1-6; V gene: TRBV10-3; clone size: many; D gene: -; CDR3 protein: CAISDVTDRNGSPLHF; CDR3 DNA: TGTGCCATCAGTGACGTGACAGATAGAAATGGTTCACCCCTCCACTTT
J gene: TRBJ1-4; V gene: TRBV19; clone size: few; D gene: -; CDR3 protein: CASSTSGSQGEKLFF; CDR3 DNA: TGTGCCAGTAGTACCAGTGGCAGCCAAGGGGAAAAACTGTTTTTT
J gene: TRBJ1-4; V gene: TRBV7-9; clone size: many; D gene: -; CDR3 protein: CASSLAGSSEKLFF; CDR3 DNA: TGTGCCAGCAGCTTAGCGGGCAGTAGTGAAAAACTGTTTTTT
J gene: TRBJ1-1; V gene: TRBV7-2; clone size: -; D gene: -; CDR3 protein: CASSFVGKNTEAFF; CDR3 DNA: TGTGCCAGCAGCTTTGTCGGGAAGAACACTGAAGCTTTCTTT
J gene: TRBJ2-7; V gene: TRBV4-1; clone size: few; D gene: TRBD1; CDR3 protein: CASSQEVQGAIYEQYF; CDR3 DNA: TGCGCCAGCAGCCAAGAGGTTCAGGGGGCGATTTACGAGCAGTACTTC
J gene: TRBJ2-7; V gene: TRBV28; clone size: few; D gene: TRBD1; CDR3 protein: CASSLGQGEQYF; CDR3 DNA: TGTGCCAGCAGCCTAGGACAGGGTGAGCAGTACTTC
J gene: TRBJ2-1; V gene: TRBV29-1; clone size: -; D gene: -; CDR3 protein: CSLQGNNEQFF; CDR3 DNA: TGCAGCCTACAGGGTAACAATGAGCAGTTCTTC